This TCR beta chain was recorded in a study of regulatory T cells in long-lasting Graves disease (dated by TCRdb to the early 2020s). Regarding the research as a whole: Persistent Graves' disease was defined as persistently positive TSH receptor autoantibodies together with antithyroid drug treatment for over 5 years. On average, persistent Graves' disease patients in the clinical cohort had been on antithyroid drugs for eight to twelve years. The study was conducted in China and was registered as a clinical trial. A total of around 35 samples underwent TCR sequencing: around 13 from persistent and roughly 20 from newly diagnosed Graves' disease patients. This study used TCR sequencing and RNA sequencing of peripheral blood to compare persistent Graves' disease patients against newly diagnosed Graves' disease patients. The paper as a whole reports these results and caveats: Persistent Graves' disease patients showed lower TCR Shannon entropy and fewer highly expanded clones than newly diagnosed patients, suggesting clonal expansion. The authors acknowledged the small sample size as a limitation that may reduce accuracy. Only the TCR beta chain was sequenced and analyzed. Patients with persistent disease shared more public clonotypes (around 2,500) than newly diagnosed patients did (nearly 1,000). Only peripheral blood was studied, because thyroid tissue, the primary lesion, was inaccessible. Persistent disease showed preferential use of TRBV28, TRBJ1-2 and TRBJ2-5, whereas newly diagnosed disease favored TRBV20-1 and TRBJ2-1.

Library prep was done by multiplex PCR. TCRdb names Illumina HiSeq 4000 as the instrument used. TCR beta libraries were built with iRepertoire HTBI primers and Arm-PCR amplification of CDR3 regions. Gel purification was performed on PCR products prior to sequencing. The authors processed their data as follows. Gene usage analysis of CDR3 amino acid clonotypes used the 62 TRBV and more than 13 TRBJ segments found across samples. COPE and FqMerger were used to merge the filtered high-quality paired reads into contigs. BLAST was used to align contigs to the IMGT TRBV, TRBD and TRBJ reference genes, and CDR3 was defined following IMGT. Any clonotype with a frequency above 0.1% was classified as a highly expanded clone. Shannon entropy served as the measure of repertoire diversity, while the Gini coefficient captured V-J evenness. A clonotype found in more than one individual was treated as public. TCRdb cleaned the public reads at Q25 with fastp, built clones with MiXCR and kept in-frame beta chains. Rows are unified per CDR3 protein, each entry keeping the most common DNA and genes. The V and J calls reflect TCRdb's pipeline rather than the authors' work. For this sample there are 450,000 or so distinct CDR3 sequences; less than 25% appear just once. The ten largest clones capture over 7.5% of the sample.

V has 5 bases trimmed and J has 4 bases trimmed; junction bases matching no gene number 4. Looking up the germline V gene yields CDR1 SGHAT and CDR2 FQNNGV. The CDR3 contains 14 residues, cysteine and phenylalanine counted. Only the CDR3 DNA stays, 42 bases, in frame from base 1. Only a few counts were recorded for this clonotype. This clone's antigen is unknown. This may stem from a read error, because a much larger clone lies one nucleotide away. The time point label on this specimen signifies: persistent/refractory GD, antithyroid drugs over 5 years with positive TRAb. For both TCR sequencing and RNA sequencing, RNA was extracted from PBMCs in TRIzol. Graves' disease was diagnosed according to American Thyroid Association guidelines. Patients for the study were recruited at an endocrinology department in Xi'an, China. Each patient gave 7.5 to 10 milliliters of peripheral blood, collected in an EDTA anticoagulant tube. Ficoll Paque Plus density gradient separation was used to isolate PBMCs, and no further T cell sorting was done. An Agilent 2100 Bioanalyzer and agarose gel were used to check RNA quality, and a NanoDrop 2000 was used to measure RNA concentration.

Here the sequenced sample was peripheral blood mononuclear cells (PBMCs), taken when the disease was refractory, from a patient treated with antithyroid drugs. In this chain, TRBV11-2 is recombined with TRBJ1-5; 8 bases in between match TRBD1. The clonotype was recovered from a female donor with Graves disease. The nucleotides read TGTGCCAGCAGCGAAGACAGGGGTAATCAGCCCCAGCATTTT. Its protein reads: CASSEDRGNQPQHF.